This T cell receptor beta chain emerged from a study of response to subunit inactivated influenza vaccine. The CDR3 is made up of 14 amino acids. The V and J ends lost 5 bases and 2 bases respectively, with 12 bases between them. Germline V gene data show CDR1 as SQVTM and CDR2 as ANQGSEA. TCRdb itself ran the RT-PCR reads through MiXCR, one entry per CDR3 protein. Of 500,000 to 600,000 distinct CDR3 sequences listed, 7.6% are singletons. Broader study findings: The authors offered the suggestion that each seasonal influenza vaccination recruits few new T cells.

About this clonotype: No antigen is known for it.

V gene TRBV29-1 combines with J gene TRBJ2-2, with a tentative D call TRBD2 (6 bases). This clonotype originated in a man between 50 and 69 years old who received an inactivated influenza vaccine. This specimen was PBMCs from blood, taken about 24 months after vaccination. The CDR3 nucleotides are TGCAGCGTTAAACCGGGACTCAACACCGGGGAGCTGTTTTTT. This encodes CSVKPGLNTGELFF.